This TCR beta chain originates from a study of blood T cell repertoires in COVID-19. Study-level background: PBMCs, B-cell-depleted T cells, or T cells provided the cDNA or gDNA that made up the material.

CDR3 length: 11 amino acids. From germline, CDR1 is SQVTM and CDR2 ANQGSEA. V was pared by 7 bases and J by 2 bases, with 9 bases between. Measured with immunoSEQ multiplex PCR; TCRdb has only the in-frame clones, and not every one. The data show 150,000 to 170,000 clones, about 85% seen once. The sample consisted of peripheral blood. The chain employs TRBV29-1 and TRBJ2-7; D not certain. This sequence was found in a man in his sixties with COVID-19, enrolled during active disease. CDR3 sequence reads: CSGSNTYEQYF. The CDR3 bases are TGCAGCGGGAGTAACACCTACGAGCAGTACTTC.